These 19 T cell receptor beta chains originate from one sample sequenced in a study of blood T cells in healthy people across ages. Combining a sample-barcoded 5' primer with a J-beta primer mix, a second PCR ran for about 7 to 11 cycles. TCRdb ran MiXCR on the 5' RACE reads and lists one entry per CDR3 protein. The repertoire holds roughly 1 million distinct CDR3 sequences, under 30% seen once, with approximately 0.71% in the top ten. These data also featured in a second study, about T cells of mothers and their children.

The sample consisted of blood. The receptors come from a girl aged 2 to 9 in good health.

In its sample, this clonotype was seen a few times. The chain uses TRBV7-2 and TRBJ1-6, with D unclear. This CDR3 is built from 14 residues. In germline, CDR1 is SGHTA, CDR2 FQGNSA. V was cut by 5 bases and J by 6 bases, with 11 bases left in between. CDR3 region: CASSLTRSNSPLHF. CDR3 bases: TGTGCCAGCAGCCTGACACGGAGTAATTCACCCCTCCACTTT.

In its sample, this clonotype was seen a few times. The chain links TRBV7-2 to TRBJ1-4; D is unresolved. The V end lost 2 bases, the J end lost 2 bases, and 9 bases lay between the germline ends. Germline V gene sequence: CDR1 SGHTA, CDR2 FQGNSA. This CDR3 has 15 amino acids. CDR3 loop: CASSLWSGTNEKLFF. In nucleotides, the CDR3 is TGTGCCAGCAGCTTATGGTCCGGTACTAATGAAAAACTGTTTTTT.

Written as DNA, the CDR3 is TGTGCCGTCACGGGCCGGGAGGGGCGATACACCGGGGAGCTGTTTTTT. It encodes CAVTGREGRYTGELFF. The chain couples TRBV2 to TRBJ2-2, with TRBD2 matching over 8 bases. The CDR3 runs 16 residues. Trimming removed 11 bases from V and 3 bases from J; junction bases left unmatched: 14. Germline values: CDR1 SNHLY, CDR2 FYNNEI.

The V and J genes are TRBV11-2 and TRBJ2-5; D unclear. V lost 6 bases, J lost 0 bases, and 8 bases lay in between. Germline CDR1 reads SGHAT; CDR2 reads FQNNGV. The CDR3 length is 13 residues. In DNA form, the CDR3 reads TGTGCCAGCAGGAGTGTTTACCAAGAGACCCAGTACTTC. This sequence encodes CASRSVYQETQYF. Using reference TRBV11-2 and TRBJ2-5 for the parts outside the CDR3, the full variable domain is EAGVAQSPRYKIIEKRQSVAFWCNPISGHATLYWYQQILGQGPKLLIQFQNNGVVDDSQLPKDRFSAERLKGVDSTLKIQPAKLEDSAVYLCASRSVYQETQYFGPGTRLLVL.

The rearrangement uses TRBV11-2 and TRBJ2-5; TRBD1 aligns across 7 bases. V lost 6 bases, J lost 2 bases, and 15 bases stayed unmatched. The CDR3 spans 17 residues. Germline CDR1 reads SGHAT; CDR2 reads FQNNGV. The CDR3 spells CASSPQGRVQLQETQYF. In DNA form, the CDR3 reads TGTGCCAGCAGTCCACAGGGGCGCGTCCAGTTACAAGAGACCCAGTACTTC.

DNA for the CDR3: TGTGCCAGCAGTTTTTGGGGGCCGAGAGAGCAGTACTTC. It is translated as CASSFWGPREQYF. V gene TRBV12-3 or TRBV12-4 combines with J gene TRBJ2-7; possible D gene TRBD1, 6 bases. Trimming pared 3 bases from V and 7 bases from J, leaving 13 bases between. CDR3 length equals 13 residues.

V gene TRBV12-3 or TRBV12-4 combines with J gene TRBJ2-7; 8 bases map to TRBD2. CDR3 length: 14 amino acids. V lost 3 bases, J lost 4 bases, and 5 bases stayed unmatched. The CDR3 DNA reads TGTGCCAGCAGTTTGCTGACTAGCGCTTACGAGCAGTACTTC. The encoded protein is CASSLLTSAYEQYF.

V and J are TRBV10-3 and TRBJ1-2; weak D call: TRBD1 (5 bases). This CDR3 has 14 amino acids. Germline CDR1 is ENHRY and CDR2 is SYGVKD. V was cut by 10 bases and J by 5 bases, with 20 bases left in between. The CDR3 reads CATGGSAALYGYTF. The CDR3 coding sequence is TGTGCCACCGGGGGAAGCGCGGCTCTGTATGGCTACACCTTC.

This clonotype showed up just a few times. The chain employs TRBV6-2 or TRBV6-3 and TRBJ2-5; D gene ambiguous. The J call may be faulty, since TRBJ2-1 better matches the DNA end. Germline values: CDR1 MNHEY, CDR2 SVGEGT. The CDR3 has 11 residues. CDR3 bases: TGTGCCAGCCTTGGGTGGCCTGAGCAGTTCTTC. It codes for CASLGWPEQFF.

In this sample, this clonotype turned up once. The V and J genes are TRBV11-3 and TRBJ2-7; D is ambiguous. Deletions cut 1 base from V and 8 bases from J, with 9 bases between. In germline, CDR1 is SGHNT, CDR2 YENEEA. The CDR3 consists of 12 residues. CDR3 protein: CASSLAGLQQYF. In DNA form, the CDR3 reads TGTGCCAGCAGCTTAGCGGGTCTCCAGCAGTACTTC. The whole variable domain, filled in from reference TRBV11-3 and TRBJ2-7, reads EAGVVQSPRYKIIEKKQPVAFWCNPISGHNTLYWYLQNLGQGPELLIRYENEEAVDDSQLPKDRFSAERLKGVDSTLKIQPAELGDSAVYLCASSLAGLQQYFGPGTRLTVT.

The chain uses TRBV19 and TRBJ1-2; D is possibly TRBD1 (6 bases). This CDR3 contains 15 residues. Germline CDR1 LNHDA, CDR2 SQIVND (reference sequence). Trimming removed 0 bases from V and 4 bases from J, with 12 bases in between. DNA for the CDR3: TGTGCCAGTAGTATAGATCCCTGGACAGTCTATGGCTACACCTTC. Its protein product is CASSIDPWTVYGYTF.

The chain carries TRBV28 and TRBJ2-1; no clear D. Germline CDR1 is MDHEN and CDR2 is SYDVKM. This CDR3 region has 19 residues. Trimming took 2 bases from V and 5 from J, leaving 25 bases between them. The CDR3 here is CASSLRAVPRFVFHNEQFF. DNA of the CDR3: TGTGCCAGCAGTTTAAGGGCGGTCCCCAGGTTCGTTTTCCACAATGAGCAGTTCTTC.

This clonotype was counted only a few times. V and J are TRBV20-1 and TRBJ2-1, with 8 bases fitting TRBD1. The CDR3 has 14 residues. Germline loops: CDR1 DFQATT, CDR2 SNEGSKA (reference sequence). The V and J ends lost 3 bases and 1 base, in that order; junction bases with no gene match: 2. The CDR3 DNA is TGCAGTGCTAGTTGGACAGGGTCCTACAATGAGCAGTTCTTC. Translation gives CSASWTGSYNEQFF.

This chain uses TRBV7-2 with TRBJ2-3; no definite D call. Germline values: CDR1 SGHTA, CDR2 FQGNSA. The CDR3 contains 15 residues. V lost 5 bases and J lost 3, with 15 bases in between. This CDR3 is CASSPELTTTDTQYF. The CDR3 nucleotides are TGTGCCAGCAGCCCCGAACTTACAACAACAGATACGCAGTATTTT.

This clonotype occurred a few times. CDR3 DNA sequence: TGCAGCGTCGCCTCACAGGGGAACACTGAAGCTTTCTTT. It codes for CSVASQGNTEAFF. This chain uses TRBV29-1 with TRBJ1-1, with D perhaps matching TRBD1 (6 bases). This CDR3 is 13 amino acids long. Between the trimmed V and J ends, which lost 6 bases and 1 base, there was a span of 12 bases. CDR1 is SQVTM, CDR2 ANQGSEA, per germline. The variable domain in full, completed from reference TRBV29-1 and TRBJ1-1, reads SAVISQKPSRDICQRGTSLTIQCQVDSQVTMMFWYRQQPGQSLTLIATANQGSEATYESGFVIDKFPISRPNLTFSTLTVSNMSPEDSSIYLCSVASQGNTEAFFGQGTRLTVV.

V gene TRBV4-3 combines with J gene TRBJ1-2; D may be TRBD1 (5 bases). The germline gives CDR1 LGHNA, CDR2 YSLEER. The V gene lost 1 base and the J gene lost 4 bases, with 13 bases spanning the gap. The CDR3 contains 15 residues. The chain's CDR3 is CASSQARQTSYGYTF. CDR3 nucleotides: TGCGCCAGCAGCCAAGCTCGACAGACCTCCTATGGCTACACCTTC.

This clonotype was seen more than once but under ten times. The chain combines TRBV11-2 with TRBJ2-1, with TRBD2 matching over 8 bases. Looked up from germline, CDR1 is SGHAT and CDR2 is FQNNGV. The J segment lost 8 bases and the V segment lost 3 bases, leaving 9 bases of the junction unmatched. The CDR3 consists of 15 residues. As DNA, the CDR3 is TGTGCCAGCAGCTTTAAGGCTAGCGGGCGGGATGAGCAGTTCTTC. This gives the protein CASSFKASGRDEQFF.

This clonotype was observed a handful of times. The V and J genes are TRBV2 and TRBJ2-4, with TRBD2 matching 12 bases. The V gene's germline CDR1 is SNHLY and CDR2 FYNNEI. The CDR3 length is 14 residues. Trimming took 6 bases from V and 6 from J; bases not matched to a gene: 3. The CDR3 sequence: CASSASGGGNIQYF. The DNA for the CDR3 is TGTGCCAGCAGCGCTAGCGGGGGGGGAAACATTCAGTACTTC.

A few counts support this clonotype. The rearrangement links TRBV27 to TRBJ2-5; D is perhaps TRBD2 (5 bases). The DNA matches TRBJ2-7 better at its end, which makes the J call doubtful. Germline CDR1 and CDR2: MNHEY and SMNVEV (reference sequence). The CDR3 extends over 13 amino acids. CDR3 loop: CASGSFYSYEQYF. DNA for the CDR3: TGTGCCAGCGGGAGCTTTTACTCCTACGAGCAGTACTTC.